The 8 T cell receptor beta chains listed next were all sequenced from one sample in a study of blood T cell repertoires in COVID-19. TCRdb keeps only in-frame clones here, not all; method: immunoSEQ multiplex PCR. The repertoire includes 250,000 or so clones, more than 80% of them detected once, and around 5.5% sits in the top ten. Input material: peripheral blood. These receptors all stem from a human donor in a cohort sampled during active COVID-19.

Only one count was recorded for this clone. The chain uses TRBV11-2 and TRBJ2-1; TRBD2 matches at 8 bases. J gave up 2 bases and V 3 bases, and 12 bases lay outside the gene matches. This CDR3 has 18 amino acids. Germline V lookup: CDR1 SGHAT, CDR2 FQNNGV. Written as DNA, the CDR3 is TGTGCCAGCAGCTTCCGCGGGACTAGTCAAACCGCCTACAATGAGCAGTTCTTC. This encodes CASSFRGTSQTAYNEQFF.

This chain joins TRBV12-3 or TRBV12-4 and TRBJ2-7; no clear D gene. The CDR3 sequence is 13 residues long. V gave up 0 bases and J gave up 6 bases, with 9 bases separating them. The CDR3 DNA is TGTGCCAGCAGTTTAGCCCCCTCCAGCGAGCAGTACTTC. It translates to CASSLAPSSEQYF.

The chain employs TRBV5-8 and TRBJ2-5; a weak D match, TRBD2 (6 bases). Trimming removed 4 bases from V and 5 bases from J, with 18 bases in between. CDR3 length: 15 amino acids. Germline V lookup: CDR1 SGHTS, CDR2 YDEGEE. CDR3 sequence (DNA): TGTGCCAGCAGCCTAGTTGGAGGGCTCGGTGAGACCCAGTACTTC. Amino acid sequence: CASSLVGGLGETQYF.

CDR3 loop: CATSQSSGETQYF. CDR3 coding DNA: TGTGCCACCAGTCAGTCTAGCGGAGAGACCCAGTACTTC. The J gene is TRBJ2-5, the V gene TRBV24-1, with 7 bases matching TRBD2. CDR1 and CDR2 from the germline V gene are KGHDR and SFDVKD. This CDR3 spans 13 amino acids. Losses at the gene ends were 6 bases for V and 4 bases for J; bases not matched to a gene: 4.

The CDR3 DNA sequence: TGTGCCAGCAGCAGTATACCGGGACTAGCAACGACCCAGTACTTC. This translates into CASSSIPGLATTQYF. V gene TRBV5-5 combines with J gene TRBJ2-5; 9 nucleotides align to TRBD2. With 4 bases clipped from V and 7 bases from J, the junction kept 11 bases outside the gene matches. This CDR3 contains 15 residues. Germline values: CDR1 SGHKS, CDR2 YYEKEE (reference sequence).

The chain carries TRBV3-1 (or the pseudogene TRBV3-2) and TRBJ2-7; maybe TRBD1 (6 bases). CDR1 is LGHDT, CDR2 YNNKEL, per germline (reference sequence). The V gene lost 0 bases and the J gene lost 2 bases, with 11 bases spanning the gap. This CDR3 has 15 amino acids. CDR3 sequence reads: CASSQDSTGTYEQYF. CDR3 nucleotides: TGTGCCAGCAGCCAAGACTCGACAGGAACCTACGAGCAGTACTTC.

The chain carries TRBV7-9 and TRBJ1-2; D may be TRBD1 (6 bases). V lost 1 base and J 8 bases, leaving 14 bases between the germline ends. This CDR3 spans 14 amino acids. Germline CDR1 is SEHNR and CDR2 is FQNEAQ (reference sequence). The CDR3: CASSLGIEGEGYTF. As DNA, the CDR3 is TGTGCCAGCAGCTTAGGTATAGAGGGGGAAGGCTACACCTTC. The entire variable domain, with the rest obtained from reference TRBV7-9 and TRBJ1-2, is as follows: DTGVSQNPRHKITKRGQNVTFRCDPISEHNRLYWYRQTLGQGPEFLTYFQNEAQLEKSRLLSDRFSAERPKGSFSTLEIQRTEQGDSAMYLCASSLGIEGEGYTFGSGTRLTVV.

In its sample, this clone was seen a few times. The rearrangement joins TRBV7-2 to TRBJ1-2, with 8 bases matching TRBD1. The CDR3 consists of 15 residues. Germline CDR1 SGHTA, CDR2 FQGNSA. Trimming removed 5 bases from V and 4 bases from J; junction bases left unmatched: 9. Here the CDR3 DNA reads TGTGCCAGCAGCGCTCGACAGGGGTTGGGCTATGGCTACACCTTC. This sequence encodes CASSARQGLGYGYTF.